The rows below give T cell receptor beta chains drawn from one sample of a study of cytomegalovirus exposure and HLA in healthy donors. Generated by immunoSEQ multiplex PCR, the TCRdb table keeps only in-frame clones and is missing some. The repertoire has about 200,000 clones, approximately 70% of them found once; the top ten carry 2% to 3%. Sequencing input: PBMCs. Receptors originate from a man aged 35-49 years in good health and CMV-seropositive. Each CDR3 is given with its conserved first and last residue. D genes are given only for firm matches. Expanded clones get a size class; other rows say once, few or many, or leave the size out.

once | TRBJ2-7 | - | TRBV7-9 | CASSPPGDSYEQYF | TGTGCCAGCAGCCCCCCAGGGGACTCCTACGAGCAGTACTTC
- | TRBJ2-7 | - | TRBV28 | CASHVGQGKIGQYF | TGTGCCAGCCACGTCGGGCAGGGCAAAATCGGGCAGTACTTC
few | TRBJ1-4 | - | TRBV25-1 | CASSSSSLRATNEKLFF | TGTGCCAGCAGCTCGTCGTCTCTCAGGGCAACTAATGAAAAACTGTTTTTT
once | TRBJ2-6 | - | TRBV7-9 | CASSRQGSNSGANVLTF | TGTGCCAGCAGCCGGCAAGGTAGCAACTCTGGGGCCAACGTCCTGACTTTC
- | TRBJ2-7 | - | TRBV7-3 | CASSLRGGLDEQYF | TGTGCCAGCAGCTTAAGAGGAGGGTTGGACGAGCAGTACTTC
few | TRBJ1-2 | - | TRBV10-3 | CAISESNGVERDYGYTF | TGTGCCATCAGTGAGTCCAACGGGGTGGAGAGGGACTATGGCTACACCTTC
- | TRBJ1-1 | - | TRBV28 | CASPTRAGDMNTEAFF | TGTGCCAGCCCAACCCGGGCGGGAGACATGAACACTGAAGCTTTCTTT
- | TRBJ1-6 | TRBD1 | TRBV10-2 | CASSESTGRNNSPLHF | TGCGCCAGCAGTGAGTCGACAGGGAGGAATAATTCACCCCTCCACTTT
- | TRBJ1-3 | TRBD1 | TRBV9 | CASSTGTGGNTIYF | TGTGCCAGCAGCACTGGGACAGGGGGAAACACCATATATTTT
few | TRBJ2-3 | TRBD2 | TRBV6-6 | CASSFDSGGSDTQYF | TGTGCCAGCAGTTTCGATAGCGGGGGTTCAGATACGCAGTATTTT
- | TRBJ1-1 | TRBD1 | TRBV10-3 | CAIRTGTEMNTEAFF | TGTGCCATCAGAACCGGGACAGAAATGAACACTGAAGCTTTCTTT
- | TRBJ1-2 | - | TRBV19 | CASSTGGRQFFYGYTF | TGTGCCAGTAGTACGGGAGGGAGACAGTTTTTCTATGGCTACACCTTC
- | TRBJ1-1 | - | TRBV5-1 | CASSPSGAPNTEAFF | TGCGCCAGCAGCCCTTCAGGGGCCCCGAACACTGAAGCTTTCTTT
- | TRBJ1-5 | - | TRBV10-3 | CAISESARGYQPQHF | TGTGCCATCAGTGAGTCTGCTCGCGGGTATCAGCCCCAGCATTTT
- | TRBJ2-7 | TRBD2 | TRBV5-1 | CASSKASGGDPSYEQYF | TGCGCCAGCAGCAAAGCTAGCGGGGGAGATCCCTCCTACGAGCAGTACTTC
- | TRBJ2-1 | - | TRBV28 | CASSFGRNNEQFF | TGTGCCAGCAGTTTCGGGAGAAACAATGAGCAGTTCTTC
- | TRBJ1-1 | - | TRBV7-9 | CASSPQGNTEAFF | TGTGCCAGCAGCCCCCAGGGAAACACTGAAGCTTTCTTT